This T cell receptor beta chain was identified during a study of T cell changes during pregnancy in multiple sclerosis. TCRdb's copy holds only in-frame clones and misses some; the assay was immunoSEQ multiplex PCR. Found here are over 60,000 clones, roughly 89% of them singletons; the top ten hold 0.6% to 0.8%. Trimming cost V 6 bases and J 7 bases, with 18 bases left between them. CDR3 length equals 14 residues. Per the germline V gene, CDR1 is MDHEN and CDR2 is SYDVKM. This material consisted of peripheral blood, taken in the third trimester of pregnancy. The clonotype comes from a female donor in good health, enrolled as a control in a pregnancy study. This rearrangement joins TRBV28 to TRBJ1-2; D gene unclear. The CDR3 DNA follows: TGTGCCAGCAGGGAATCCAAAAGATGGAGTGGCTACACCTTC. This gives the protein CASRESKRWSGYTF.